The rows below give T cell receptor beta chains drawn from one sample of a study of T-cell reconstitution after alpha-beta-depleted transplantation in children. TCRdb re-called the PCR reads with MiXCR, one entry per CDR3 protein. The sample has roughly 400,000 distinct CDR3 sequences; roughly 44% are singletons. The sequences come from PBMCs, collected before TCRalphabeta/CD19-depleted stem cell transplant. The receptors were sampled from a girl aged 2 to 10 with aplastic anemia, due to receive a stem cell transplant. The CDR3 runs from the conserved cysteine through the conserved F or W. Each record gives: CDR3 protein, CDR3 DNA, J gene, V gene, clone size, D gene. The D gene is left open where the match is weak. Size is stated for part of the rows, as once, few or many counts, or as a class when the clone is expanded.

CATSSEAAGELFF	TGTGCCACCAGCAGCGAAGCGGCCGGGGAGCTGTTTTTT	TRBJ2-2	TRBV15	.	.
CASSLIQTSGANVLTF	TGTGCCAGCAGCTTGATTCAGACCTCTGGGGCCAACGTCCTGACTTTC	TRBJ2-6	TRBV5-5	many	.
CASSLGSRTPYNEQFF	TGCGCCAGCAGCTTGGGGTCCCGGACTCCCTACAATGAGCAGTTCTTC	TRBJ2-1	TRBV5-1	.	.
CASRTYRDSDTQYF	TGTGCCAGCAGAACATACAGGGATTCGGACACCCAGTACTTC	TRBJ2-5	TRBV6-1	once	.
CSASSLTGTWSTEAFF	TGCAGTGCTAGCTCTCTTACCGGGACATGGAGCACTGAAGCTTTCTTT	TRBJ1-1	TRBV20-1	.	.
CASSLRPGGPVEKLFF	TGTGCCAGCAGCCTCCGACCAGGGGGCCCTGTTGAAAAACTGTTTTTT	TRBJ1-4	TRBV7-2	.	TRBD1
CASIMDRVDTNYGYTF	TGTGCCAGCATCATGGACAGGGTTGACACCAACTATGGCTACACCTTC	TRBJ1-2	TRBV27	.	TRBD1
CASSQTGQPYEQYF	TGTGCCAGCAGCCAGACCGGACAGCCCTACGAGCAGTACTTC	TRBJ2-7	TRBV6-1	many	.
CSARVRGRGGEQFF	TGCAGTGCTAGAGTAAGGGGACGGGGCGGTGAGCAGTTCTTC	TRBJ2-1	TRBV20-1	.	.
CASSVSGGTTDTPYF	TGCGCCAGTTCCGTAAGCGGGGGGACCACAGATACGCCGTATTTT	TRBJ2-3	TRBV5-1	.	TRBD2
CASSIRGGYQSDTDTQYF	TGTGCCAGCAGCATACGAGGGGGCTACCAAAGCGACACAGATACGCAGTATTTT	TRBJ2-3	TRBV6-5	few	TRBD1
CASSQVLAVSSYNEQFF	TGCGCCAGCAGCCAAGTGTTAGCCGTAAGCTCCTACAATGAGCAGTTCTTC	TRBJ2-1	TRBV4-3	many	.
CASSEIRGGQYF	TGTGCCAGCAGTGAAATTAGGGGGGGGCAGTACTTC	TRBJ2-7	TRBV25-1	many	.
CSAPQVGEQYF	TGCAGTGCACCCCAAGTGGGCGAGCAGTACTTC	TRBJ2-7	TRBV20-1	.	.
CASSLWLYGSSNEQFF	TGTGCCAGCAGTTTATGGTTATACGGGAGCAGCAATGAGCAGTTCTTC	TRBJ2-1	TRBV28	.	.
CSVVAHEQFF	TGCAGCGTCGTAGCCCATGAGCAGTTCTTC	TRBJ2-1	TRBV29-1	.	.
CGSSLASGADTQYF	TGTGGCAGCAGTCTAGCTTCGGGCGCAGATACGCAGTATTTT	TRBJ2-3	TRBV12-3/TRBV12-4	once	.
CASSLNWPGGGTGELFF	TGTGCCAGCAGCTTAAACTGGCCGGGAGGAGGCACCGGGGAGCTGTTTTTT	TRBJ2-2	TRBV7-2	.	TRBD2
CASSGLAPEQYF	TGTGCCAGCAGTGGCCTAGCCCCCGAGCAGTACTTC	TRBJ2-7	TRBV12-3/TRBV12-4	.	.
CASSLVPSGRETQYF	TGTGCCAGCAGCTTAGTTCCTAGCGGGAGAGAGACCCAGTACTTC	TRBJ2-5	TRBV7-2	.	TRBD2
CASSSPGNTGELFF	TGTGCCAGCAGCTCCCCTGGGAACACCGGGGAGCTGTTTTTT	TRBJ2-2	TRBV5-5	once	.
CSVEPQGRNIQYF	TGCAGCGTTGAGCCGCAGGGCAGAAACATTCAGTACTTC	TRBJ2-4	TRBV29-1	.	.
CASILGQGLYNEQFF	.	TRBJ2-1	TRBV5-6	.	.
CASSPAGVGQYF	TGTGCCAGCAGCCCAGCGGGAGTCGGGCAGTATTTT	TRBJ2-3	TRBV7-2	many	TRBD2
CASSLWRSSYNEQFF	TGTGCCAGCAGCTTGTGGCGGAGCTCCTACAATGAGCAGTTCTTC	TRBJ2-1	TRBV5-5	.	.
CASSPDRVSNEQFF	TGTGCCAGCAGCCCGGACAGGGTTAGCAATGAGCAGTTCTTC	TRBJ2-1	TRBV7-2	.	TRBD1
CSVEDGREAFF	TGCAGCGTTGAAGATGGGAGGGAAGCTTTCTTT	TRBJ1-1	TRBV29-1	.	.
CASSFRGAGNQPQHF	TGTGCCAGCAGTTTTCGGGGGGCAGGTAATCAGCCCCAGCATTTT	TRBJ1-5	TRBV12-3/TRBV12-4	many	.
CASSQDPGNQPQHF	TGCGCCAGCAGCCAAGATCCCGGCAATCAGCCCCAGCATTTT	TRBJ1-5	TRBV4-1	.	.
CASSKGQSDTEAFF	TGTGCCAGCTCAAAGGGACAGTCCGACACTGAAGCTTTCTTT	TRBJ1-1	TRBV18	.	TRBD1
CASSLSSSELSQETQYF	TGTGCCAGTAGTCTTTCGTCTAGCGAACTTTCCCAAGAGACCCAGTACTTC	TRBJ2-5	TRBV19	many	.
CASSNLAGRMNNEQFF	TGTGCCAGTAGTAATCTAGCGGGGCGTATGAACAATGAGCAGTTCTTC	TRBJ2-1	TRBV19	once	TRBD2
CASSLVAGDQPQHF	TGCGCCAGCAGCTTGGTGGCAGGGGATCAGCCCCAGCATTTT	TRBJ1-5	TRBV5-1	.	.
CSAGIGTGHSPLHF	TGCAGTGCTGGGATCGGGACAGGGCACTCACCCCTCCACTTT	TRBJ1-6	TRBV20-1	.	TRBD1
CASSYYGVNTEAFF	TGTGCCAGCAGTTACTATGGGGTAAACACTGAAGCTTTCTTT	TRBJ1-1	TRBV6-5	many	.
CSVSSDRDLYEQYF	TGCAGCGTATCTAGCGACAGGGACCTCTACGAGCAGTACTTC	TRBJ2-7	TRBV29-1	many	.
CASSLDGLEDYEQYF	TGCGCCAGCAGCTTGGACGGACTAGAGGACTACGAGCAGTACTTC	TRBJ2-7	TRBV5-1	many	TRBD2
CASSYSEADTDTQYF	TGTGCCAGCAGTTACTCTGAGGCGGACACAGATACGCAGTATTTT	TRBJ2-3	TRBV6-2/TRBV6-3	.	.
CASSLRDQAASLADTQYF	TGTGCCAGCAGCTTACGCGACCAAGCGGCGTCCCTAGCAGATACGCAGTATTTT	TRBJ2-3	TRBV7-3	.	.
CASSPSETGANVLTF	TGTGCCAGCAGCCCCTCCGAAACTGGGGCCAACGTCCTGACTTTC	TRBJ2-6	TRBV7-9	many	.